Ten or more counts support the clone carrying this T cell receptor (beta chain). These data belong to a study of identical twins. The length of the CDR3 is 12 residues. Germline V gene sequence: CDR1 SQVTM, CDR2 ANQGSEA. With 3 bases clipped from V and 4 bases from J, the junction kept 2 bases outside the gene matches. Template switching introduced a universal primer site, and the cDNA bore unique molecular identifiers. TCRdb re-called the 5' RACE reads through MiXCR, storing one row per CDR3 protein. The sample has some 190,000 distinct CDR3 sequences, more than 15% seen once. The same sample was also used in a study of T cells expressing NK-cell markers. That report notes: The study did not resolve the HCMV specificity of expanded NKG2C+ T cell clones.

The sample taken for sequencing was CD8+ T cells sorted from blood. The source of this sequence is a woman aged 18-29 years in good health. This chain uses TRBV29-1 with TRBJ1-1, with 7 bases fitting TRBD1. CDR3: CSVDRDSTEAFF. Here the CDR3 DNA reads TGCAGCGTTGACCGGGACAGCACTGAAGCTTTCTTT.